The 24 T cell receptor beta chains below were found in one sample sequenced in a study of early T cells in non-severe SARS-CoV-2 infection. A single record per CDR3 protein comes from TCRdb applying MiXCR to the 5' RACE reads. Seen here are approximately 50,000 distinct CDR3 sequences, approximately 8% observed once, and the top ten hold about 4.2%. The sequenced sample was whole blood. These receptors were taken from an adult who was a healthcare worker with PCR-confirmed SARS-CoV-2 infection or an uninfected control (not recorded which).

The rearrangement joins TRBV4-1 to TRBJ2-7; D may be TRBD1 (5 bases). The CDR3 totals 15 residues. V was cut by 0 bases and J by 0 bases, with 9 bases left in between. Germline lookup yields CDR1 MGHRA and CDR2 YSYEKL. CDR3 coding DNA: TGCGCCAGCAGCCAAGATACTGACAGCTCCTACGAGCAGTACTTC. The encoded protein is CASSQDTDSSYEQYF.

The chain joins TRBV20-1 to TRBJ2-1; D is ambiguous. This CDR3 is 14 amino acids long. Per germline, CDR1 DFQATT and CDR2 SNEGSKA (reference sequence). Trimming left V 8 bases short and J 6 bases short, with 20 bases between. In nucleotides, the CDR3 is TGCAGTTCGAGGCCCTTCAACCCTGGCAATGAGCAGTTCTTC. It is translated as CSSRPFNPGNEQFF.

The chain links TRBV11-3 to TRBJ2-2, with 8 bases fitting TRBD1. The V gene end was trimmed by 4 bases and the J gene end by 7 bases; junction bases not matched to a gene: 5. The CDR3 consists of 14 residues. Per the germline V gene, CDR1 is SGHNT and CDR2 is YENEEA. CDR3 in DNA: TGTGCCAGCAGCTCGACAGGGGAGTTCGGGGAGCTGTTTTTT. Its protein is CASSSTGEFGELFF.

The chain employs TRBV20-1 and TRBJ2-3; 10 positions match TRBD2. This CDR3 has 15 amino acids. Germline V gene data show CDR1 as DFQATT and CDR2 as SNEGSKA (reference sequence). V shed 6 bases and J 2 bases; nucleotides not matched to a gene: 8. CDR3 bases: TGCAGTGCCCTGGACCTAGCGGGGGCCACAGATACGCAGTATTTT. Translated: CSALDLAGATDTQYF.

This clonotype occurred a few times. This chain joins TRBV7-2 and TRBJ2-1; 7 nucleotides match TRBD2. V lost 2 bases, J lost 0 bases, and 7 bases stayed unmatched. CDR3 length equals 17 residues. The germline CDR1 and CDR2 sequences are SGHTA and FQGNSA. Here the CDR3 DNA reads TGTGCCAGCAGCTTATGGGTCGGGAGGAGCTCCTACAATGAGCAGTTCTTC. Protein: CASSLWVGRSSYNEQFF.

This clonotype was detected only a few times. The chain couples TRBV7-9 to TRBJ2-7; 8 bases agree with TRBD1. The J segment lost 2 bases and the V segment lost 5 bases, leaving 2 bases of the junction unmatched. In germline, CDR1 is SEHNR, CDR2 FQNEAQ (reference sequence). This CDR3 is 13 amino acids long. CDR3 region: CASSNRGAYEQYF. CDR3 nucleotide sequence: TGTGCCAGCAGCAACAGGGGGGCCTACGAGCAGTACTTC.

The rearrangement uses TRBV5-1 and TRBJ2-3; 10 positions match TRBD1. There are 15 residues in the CDR3. Losses at the gene ends were 2 bases for V and 4 bases for J; bases not matched to a gene: 4. Germline V gene sequence: CDR1 SGHRS, CDR2 YFSETQ. In DNA form, the CDR3 reads TGCGCCAGCAGCTTATTCGGACAGGGGGCAGATACGCAGTATTTT. This sequence encodes CASSLFGQGADTQYF.

The chain couples TRBV5-1 to TRBJ2-3; D unclear. The CDR3 runs to 13 residues. V shed 0 bases and J shed 2 bases, with 4 bases lying between them. Germline CDR1 and CDR2: SGHRS and YFSETQ. The CDR3 region is CASSLDNTDTQYF. The CDR3 DNA reads TGCGCCAGCAGCTTGGATAACACAGATACGCAGTATTTT.

The gene calls are TRBV7-9 and TRBJ2-3, with 14 bases lining up with TRBD2. Germline-derived CDR1 and CDR2 are SEHNR and FQNEAQ (reference sequence). V dropped 2 bases and J dropped 3; count of bases not matched to a gene: 4. This CDR3 has 17 amino acids. The CDR3 loop is CASSLSTSGRVTDTQYF. CDR3 bases: TGTGCCAGCAGCTTATCGACTAGCGGGAGGGTTACAGATACGCAGTATTTT.

This clonotype came up a few times. The chain joins TRBV29-1 to TRBJ1-2; D is undetermined. The CDR3 loop spans 12 amino acids. Trimming took off 4 bases at V and 4 bases at J, with 10 bases between the two ends. The germline CDR1 and CDR2 sequences are SQVTM and ANQGSEA. CDR3 coding DNA: TGCAGCGTTGGACATCCGGGCTATGGCTACACCTTC. It is translated as CSVGHPGYGYTF.

This rearrangement joins TRBV27 to TRBJ1-4; 7 bases match TRBD1. The V gene end was trimmed by 5 bases and the J gene end by 10 bases; junction bases not matched to a gene: 10. CDR1 and CDR2 (germline): MNHEY, SMNVEV (reference sequence). This CDR3 region has 14 residues. CDR3 nucleotides: TGTGCCAGCAGTACACGGACAGGCGGGGGAAAACTGTTTTTT. This translates into CASSTRTGGGKLFF.

The chain employs TRBV5-1 and TRBJ2-7; D is perhaps TRBD2 (5 bases). This CDR3 region has 16 residues. Germline values: CDR1 SGHRS, CDR2 YFSETQ. Trimming cost V 1 base and J 3 bases, with 17 bases left between them. The CDR3 spells CASSLQPGGSGYEQYF. The CDR3 DNA reads as TGCGCCAGCAGCTTGCAACCGGGCGGCAGCGGCTACGAGCAGTACTTC. The whole variable domain, filled in from reference TRBV5-1 and TRBJ2-7, reads KAGVTQTPRYLIKTRGQQVTLSCSPISGHRSVSWYQQTPGQGLQFLFEYFSETQRNKGNFPGRFSGRQFSNSRSEMNVSTLELGDSALYLCASSLQPGGSGYEQYFGPGTRLTVT.

There are a few counts of this clonotype. The chain couples TRBV20-1 to TRBJ2-5; TRBD1 agrees at 7 bases. Losses at the gene ends were 6 bases for V and 5 bases for J; bases not matched to a gene: 15. The CDR3 loop spans 15 amino acids. Germline CDR1 and CDR2: DFQATT and SNEGSKA (reference sequence). CDR3 in DNA: TGCAGTGCCCCCCGAATCAATACAGGGGCGGAGACCCAGTACTTC. It encodes CSAPRINTGAETQYF.

This clonotype was seen at least ten times. The chain employs TRBV29-1 and TRBJ2-3, with D unclear. The V gene's germline CDR1 is SQVTM and CDR2 ANQGSEA. This CDR3 has 12 amino acids. V lost 4 bases, J lost 1 base, and 6 bases lay in between. The CDR3 region is CSVGGRTDTQYF. The CDR3 DNA is TGCAGCGTTGGTGGCCGCACAGATACGCAGTATTTT.

There are a few counts of this clonotype. The rearrangement links TRBV3-2 to TRBJ1-2. TRBV3-2 is a pseudogene locus. CDR3 length: 14 amino acids. DNA for the CDR3: TGTGCCAGCAACTCCTGGAGGGACCCGTATGGCTACACCTTC. Residues: CASNSWRDPYGYTF.

J is TRBJ2-1 and V is TRBV30, with D hard to call. Germline loops: CDR1 GTSNPN, CDR2 SVGIG (reference sequence). The CDR3 totals 12 residues. V gave up 0 bases and J gave up 10 bases, with 10 bases separating them. CDR3 bases: TGTGCCTGGAGTGTTACCAAACTAGAGCAGTTCTTC. Its translation: CAWSVTKLEQFF.

As regards this clonotype: Relative to the germline gene, one junction end is altered; a read error may explain this. The chain uses TRBV3-1 and TRBJ1-2, with D uncertain. CDR3 length equals 13 residues. CDR1 is LGHDT and CDR2 is YNNKEL in the germline V gene (reference sequence). For the CDR3, the DNA is TGTGCCTGCAGCCAAGATTACGACTATGGCTACACCTTC. It yields the protein CACSQDYDYGYTF.

This clonotype came up many times. V and J are TRBV20-1 and TRBJ2-2; 7 nucleotides match TRBD1. Germline loops: CDR1 DFQATT, CDR2 SNEGSKA (reference sequence). V was clipped by 5 bases and J by 0 bases; unmatched bases: 3. The CDR3 totals 14 residues. This CDR3 is CSASGTANTGELFF. CDR3 in DNA: TGCAGTGCTTCCGGGACAGCGAACACCGGGGAGCTGTTTTTT.

This clonotype was observed a few times. The CDR3 sequence is CSAGGDSRAFF. CDR3 DNA: TGCAGTGCTGGTGGGGATAGCCGTGCTTTCTTT. The J gene is TRBJ1-1, the V gene TRBV20-1; D unclear. CDR3 length: 11 amino acids. CDR1 DFQATT and CDR2 SNEGSKA come from the germline V gene (reference sequence). The V end lost 5 bases, the J end lost 11 bases, and 15 bases lay between the germline ends.

This clonotype was found a few times. V gene TRBV5-6 combines with J gene TRBJ2-1; D remains ambiguous. V was clipped by 2 bases and J by 8 bases, with 8 bases between them. The germline gives CDR1 SGHDT, CDR2 YYEEEE. The CDR3 runs 12 residues. The CDR3 DNA reads TGTGCCAGCAGCTTTTTAGTCCATGAGCAGTTCTTC. Protein product: CASSFLVHEQFF.

This clonotype was counted between two and nine times. V and J are TRBV3-1 and TRBJ1-6, with 7 nucleotides matching TRBD1. Trimming removed 7 bases from V and 7 bases from J; junction bases left unmatched: 16. The CDR3 totals 17 residues. CDR1 is LGHDT and CDR2 is YNNKEL in the germline V gene (reference sequence). The CDR3, as DNA: TGTGCCAGCAAACCCGGGACAGCGAAGGGTTGGAATTCACCCCTCCACTTT. It yields the protein CASKPGTAKGWNSPLHF.

This chain uses TRBV28 with TRBJ2-3; possible D gene TRBD2, 6 bases. The CDR3 is made up of 16 amino acids. CDR1 and CDR2 from the germline V gene are MDHEN and SYDVKM. V gave up 8 bases and J gave up 1 base, with 19 bases separating them. The CDR3 DNA is TGTGCCAGCGAAGTCGGTGGGGGGTTCCGCACAGATACGCAGTATTTT. It yields the protein CASEVGGGFRTDTQYF.

At least ten counts were recorded for this clonotype. The chain carries TRBV12-3 or TRBV12-4 and TRBJ2-1; 12 bases are shared with TRBD2. V lost 6 bases and J lost 12; bases outside the gene matches: 9. The CDR3 consists of 14 residues. CDR3 protein: CASSPSGGAEGQFF. CDR3 sequence (DNA): TGTGCCAGCAGCCCTAGCGGGGGGGCCGAAGGGCAGTTCTTC.

This clonotype was counted only a few times. The chain uses TRBV7-8 and TRBJ1-1; no reliable D call. V was cut by 0 bases and J by 2 bases, with 7 bases left in between. This CDR3 spans 14 amino acids. CDR1 is SGHVS, CDR2 FQNEAQ, per germline. The DNA of the CDR3 is TGTGCCAGCAGCTTAGCACGCATTAACACTGAAGCTTTCTTT. It encodes CASSLARINTEAFF.